These 25 T cell receptor beta chains came from one sample sequenced in a study of PD-1 blockade in classical Hodgkin lymphoma. TCRdb keeps only in-frame clones here, not all; method: immunoSEQ multiplex PCR. Seen here are some 28,000 clones, around 90% observed once, and the top ten hold approximately 0.35%. Time point reported: newly diagnosed, previously untreated cHL patient sample. Out of thawed PBMCs, magnetic negative selection purified CD4+ T cells. The sequencing sample was made of CD4+ T cells from blood. The source is a human donor with classical Hodgkin lymphoma.

The V and J genes are TRBV11-3 and TRBJ2-3; maybe TRBD1 (5 bases). Germline CDR1 is SGHNT and CDR2 is YENEEA. V was trimmed by 3 bases and J by 4 bases, leaving 17 bases between them. This CDR3 spans 16 amino acids. The CDR3 sequence: CASSLGPFSSSDTQYF. The CDR3 nucleotides are TGTGCCAGCAGCTTGGGGCCCTTTAGCTCCTCAGATACGCAGTATTTT.

V usage is TRBV4-3 and J usage is TRBJ2-4, with a possible D match to TRBD2 (6 bases). This CDR3 is 18 amino acids long. Germline CDR1 LGHNA, CDR2 YSLEER. V shed 0 bases and J shed 3 bases, with 18 bases lying between them. CDR3 loop: CASSQDPSISGSKNIQYF. CDR3 DNA: TGCGCCAGCAGCCAAGATCCCTCTATATCCGGGAGCAAAAACATTCAGTACTTC.

V is TRBV4-2 and J is TRBJ2-2; D may be TRBD1 (5 bases). Germline-derived CDR1 and CDR2 are LGHNA and YNFKEQ. V dropped 1 base and J dropped 1 base, with 10 bases sitting between them. The CDR3 has 16 amino acids. The CDR3 region has the DNA TGTGCCAGCAGCCAAGCCCTAGGACAGAACACCGGGGAGCTGTTTTTT. Translation: CASSQALGQNTGELFF.

The chain employs TRBV9 and TRBJ2-5; weak D call: TRBD2 (6 bases). Germline CDR1 reads SGDLS; CDR2 reads YYNGEE. This CDR3 has 14 residues. The V gene lost 3 bases and the J gene lost 3 bases, with 12 bases spanning the gap. The CDR3 here is CASSGGTFKETQYF. The CDR3 bases are TGTGCCAGCAGCGGCGGGACTTTCAAAGAGACCCAGTACTTC.

This clone was found a few times. The chain combines TRBV5-1 with TRBJ1-2; a possible D gene is TRBD1 (6 bases). The CDR3 extends over 15 amino acids. In germline, CDR1 is SGHRS, CDR2 YFSETQ. Trimming pared 4 bases from V and 2 bases from J, leaving 15 bases between. The CDR3, as DNA: TGCGCCAGCAGCCCCCAGGGGCCTTACAACTATGGCTACACCTTC. Amino acids: CASSPQGPYNYGYTF.

J is TRBJ2-3 and V is TRBV29-1, with D uncertain. Germline V gives CDR1 SQVTM, CDR2 ANQGSEA. V dropped 4 bases and J dropped 0 bases, with 11 bases sitting between them. The CDR3 sequence is 14 residues long. The CDR3 here is CSVVRALSTDTQYF. CDR3 bases: TGCAGCGTTGTTAGAGCGCTAAGCACAGATACGCAGTATTTT.

The rearrangement links TRBV7-8 to TRBJ2-3, with 9 bases fitting TRBD2. CDR1 and CDR2 from the germline V gene are SGHVS and FQNEAQ. The J segment lost 2 bases and the V segment lost 5 bases, leaving 14 bases of the junction unmatched. This CDR3 contains 18 residues. The CDR3 coding sequence is TGTGCCAGCAGCCAGGGACCAGCGGGAGGAAAAATCACAGATACGCAGTATTTT. Translating gives CASSQGPAGGKITDTQYF.

DNA of the CDR3: TGCGCCAGCAGCTTCAGGGCTAGCGGGAGGTCCGGGGAGACCCAGTACTTC. Residues: CASSFRASGRSGETQYF. This chain connects TRBV5-1 to TRBJ2-5; 11 bases are shared with TRBD2. The CDR3 loop spans 17 amino acids. The germline V gene has CDR1 SGHRS and CDR2 YFSETQ. The V gene end was trimmed by 2 bases and the J gene end by 5 bases; junction bases not matched to a gene: 11.

The rearrangement uses TRBV5-1 and TRBJ2-1, with D perhaps matching TRBD2 (6 bases). This CDR3 comprises 16 residues. Trimming shortened V by 0 bases and J by 8 bases, and 18 bases separated the two germline ends. Germline CDR1 and CDR2: SGHRS and YFSETQ. The CDR3 is CASSLEGRDGVDEQFF. CDR3 bases: TGCGCCAGCAGCTTGGAAGGGCGGGACGGGGTGGATGAGCAGTTCTTC.

This sequence joins TRBV19 and TRBJ1-5, with D uncertain. Germline V gene lookup returns CDR1 LNHDA and CDR2 SQIVND (reference sequence). Trimming shortened V by 2 bases and J by 0 bases, and 8 bases separated the two germline ends. The length of the CDR3 is 15 residues. CDR3: CASSISPDSNQPQHF. The CDR3 DNA reads as TGTGCCAGTAGTATATCGCCAGATAGCAATCAGCCCCAGCATTTT.

J is TRBJ2-7 and V is TRBV11-1; D is perhaps TRBD1 (6 bases). V was clipped by 5 bases and J by 6 bases, with 11 bases between them. The germline V gene encodes CDR1 SGHAT and CDR2 FQDESV (reference sequence). CDR3 size: 12 residues. In DNA, the CDR3 is TGTGCCAGCAGCCCTAGGGACACCGAGCAGTACTTC. Translation: CASSPRDTEQYF.

V usage is TRBV7-2 and J usage is TRBJ2-7, with 8 bases that match TRBD2. V lost 5 bases, J lost 3 bases, and 6 bases stayed unmatched. From germline, CDR1 is SGHTA and CDR2 FQGNSA. The CDR3 is 14 amino acids. The CDR3: CASSPIGTSYEQYF. The CDR3 nucleotides read TGTGCCAGCAGCCCAATTGGGACTAGCTACGAGCAGTACTTC.

The rearrangement joins TRBV6-5 to TRBJ2-5; 11 nucleotides match TRBD2. There are 15 residues in the CDR3. V shed 1 base, J shed 6 bases, and the junction held 4 bases outside the gene matches. Germline CDR1 reads MNHEY; CDR2 reads SVGAGI. As DNA, the CDR3 is TGTGCCAGCAGTTACTTAGCGGGAGGGCCAAAGACCCAGTACTTC. Protein sequence: CASSYLAGGPKTQYF.

The J gene is TRBJ2-1, the V gene TRBV5-5; D may match TRBD1 or TRBD2 (6 bases each). Germline V gene lookup returns CDR1 SGHKS and CDR2 YYEKEE (reference sequence). V was trimmed by 0 bases and J by 4 bases, leaving 20 bases between them. CDR3 size: 18 residues. The chain's CDR3 is CASSLVWDSRGRYNEQFF. DNA of the CDR3: TGTGCCAGCAGCTTGGTTTGGGACTCAAGGGGGAGATACAATGAGCAGTTCTTC.

This rearrangement joins TRBV9 to TRBJ2-2, with TRBD2 as a possible D gene (6 bases). Germline V gene lookup returns CDR1 SGDLS and CDR2 YYNGEE. The V end was cut by 0 bases, the J end by 1 base, with 10 bases between. This CDR3 is built from 16 residues. CDR3 protein: CASSVAGRGNTGELFF. CDR3 nucleotide sequence: TGTGCCAGCAGCGTAGCCGGGAGAGGGAACACCGGGGAGCTGTTTTTT.

V and J are TRBV19 and TRBJ1-5; D gene ambiguous. CDR3 length: 14 residues. Per germline, CDR1 LNHDA and CDR2 SQIVND (reference sequence). Deletions cut 3 bases from V and 4 bases from J, with 10 bases between. CDR3 coding DNA: TGTGCCAGTAGTATCTGGGTAGGGAATCAGCCCCAGCATTTT. Its translation: CASSIWVGNQPQHF.

The V call is TRBV30, the J call TRBJ1-2, with 7 positions matching TRBD1. After removal of 4 bases from V and 4 bases from J, the junction contained 3 bases not matched to a gene. This CDR3 contains 12 residues. The germline V gene has CDR1 GTSNPN and CDR2 SVGIG (reference sequence). The chain's CDR3 is CAWTGGPYGYTF. The CDR3 DNA reads as TGTGCCTGGACAGGGGGGCCCTATGGCTACACCTTC.

The genes are TRBV18 and TRBJ1-1; 9 bases fit TRBD1. CDR3 length: 15 residues. V lost 6 bases to trimming and J lost 1 base; unmatched junction nucleotides: 6. Germline V CDR1 and CDR2: KGHSH, LQKENI. CDR3 protein: CASSAGQGWNTEAFF. For the CDR3, the DNA is TGTGCCAGCTCGGCCGGACAGGGGTGGAACACTGAAGCTTTCTTT. Full variable domain (missing parts from reference TRBV18 and TRBJ1-1): NAGVMQNPRHLVRRRGQEARLRCSPMKGHSHVYWYRQLPEEGLKFMVYLQKENIIDESGMPKERFSAEFPKEGPSILRIQQVVRGDSAAYFCASSAGQGWNTEAFFGQGTRLTVV.

This sequence joins TRBV6-4 and TRBJ2-7; 15 bases line up with TRBD2. Unmatched junction bases numbered 15, after V lost 3 bases and J lost 6 bases. Per germline, CDR1 MRHNA and CDR2 SNTAGT. The CDR3 is 19 residues long. The CDR3 DNA reads as TGTGCCAGCAGTGATCCCGGACTAGCGGGAGGGCCCCAGCGCTGCGAGCAGTACTTC. Translated, it gives CASSDPGLAGGPQRCEQYF.

The chain employs TRBV28 and TRBJ1-2, with D possibly being TRBD1 (5 bases). Trimming took 7 bases from V and 4 from J, leaving 13 bases between them. CDR3 length: 13 residues. Per germline, CDR1 MDHEN and CDR2 SYDVKM. The CDR3 loop is CASNPGPFYGYTF. The CDR3 region has the DNA TGTGCCAGCAACCCGGGACCGTTCTATGGCTACACCTTC.

The V call is TRBV7-9, the J call TRBJ2-7; no reliable D call. V was pared by 2 bases and J by 5 bases, with 4 bases between. Germline CDR1 reads SEHNR; CDR2 reads FQNEAQ (reference sequence). This CDR3 is 11 amino acids long. In DNA form, the CDR3 reads TGTGCCAGCAGCTTATATGACGAGCAGTACTTC. Amino acids: CASSLYDEQYF.

The chain couples TRBV5-1 to TRBJ1-1; tentative D call: TRBD1 (6 bases). The germline gives CDR1 SGHRS, CDR2 YFSETQ. V dropped 2 bases and J dropped 3 bases, with 14 bases sitting between them. The CDR3 is 15 residues long. This CDR3 reads CASSFVQGLDTEAFF. The CDR3 bases are TGCGCCAGCAGCTTCGTCCAGGGGCTGGACACTGAAGCTTTCTTT.

This chain joins TRBV6-6 and TRBJ2-7; D is perhaps TRBD2 (6 bases). CDR1 and CDR2 (germline): MNHNY, SVGAGI (reference sequence). The length of the CDR3 is 15 residues. Trimming pared 6 bases from V and 1 base from J, leaving 16 bases between. The chain's CDR3 is CASSHTGTASYEQYF. The CDR3 nucleotides read TGTGCCAGCAGCCATACCGGGACTGCATCCTACGAGCAGTACTTC.

The CDR3 sequence is CASSGGDRGGEKLFF. The DNA of the CDR3 is TGTGCCAGCAGCGGAGGAGACAGGGGCGGTGAAAAACTGTTTTTT. The chain recombines TRBV28 with TRBJ1-4, with 8 nucleotides matching TRBD1. CDR1 is MDHEN, CDR2 SYDVKM, per germline. The CDR3 has 15 amino acids. J lost 7 bases, V lost 6 bases, and 10 bases had no gene match. Together with reference TRBV28 and TRBJ1-4, the CDR3 gives the full variable domain: DVKVTQSSRYLVKRTGEKVFLECVQDMDHENMFWYRQDPGLGLRLIYFSYDVKMKEKGDIPEGYSVSREKKERFSLILESASTNQTSMYLCASSGGDRGGEKLFFGSGTQLSVL.

This chain joins TRBV7-9 and TRBJ2-5, with D perhaps TRBD1 (6 bases). Between the trimmed V and J ends, which lost 5 bases and 4 bases, there was a span of 17 bases. Per germline, CDR1 SEHNR and CDR2 FQNEAQ (reference sequence). The CDR3 covers 15 residues. The CDR3 spells CASSLRARGGETQYF. CDR3 nucleotide sequence: TGTGCCAGCAGCCTGAGGGCCCGAGGGGGAGAGACCCAGTACTTC.